This entry concerns a single T cell receptor (beta chain). Antigen unknown. The data were obtained in a study of cytomegalovirus exposure and HLA in healthy donors. General study points: When presence/absence was analysed, sequencing depth was taken to be roughly uniform across donors. What a later analysis reportedly showed was that an Asian-associated ancestry cluster had fewer N-insertions than the approximately 670-donor mean. Segments of the TCR beta V type were, in most cases, productive about 87% or about 30% of the time in an earlier analysis.

The CDR3 length is 13 residues. In germline, CDR1 is MNHNY, CDR2 SVGAGI (reference sequence). With V trimmed by 7 bases and J by 8 bases, 6 bases remained unmatched. PCR employed 60 Vbeta and 13 Jbeta primers. Profiling relied on immunoSEQ multiplex PCR, and the TCRdb table lists in-frame clones only, not all of them. The table shows 170,000 or so clones, with 83% occurring only once. The source of this sequence is a man aged 50 or older in good health and CMV-seronegative. The source material was PBMCs. The rearrangement uses TRBV6-6 and TRBJ2-2; TRBD1 matches at 8 bases. The CDR3 bases are TGTGCCAGCAACCTACAGGGGGGTGGGGAGCTGTTTTTT. Protein product: CASNLQGGGELFF.